These 32 T cell receptor beta chains were sequenced from one sample in a study of PD-1 blockade in classical Hodgkin lymphoma. The data were produced by immunoSEQ multiplex PCR, yet TCRdb's version contains in-frame clones alone and is incomplete. The sample has tens of thousands of clones, approximately 80% seen once; the top ten hold approximately 18%. Time point noted: cycle 4 day 1 (C4D1), after less than seven weeks of nivolumab. In every patient, relapse followed autologous stem cell transplantation, while exposure to brentuximab vedotin differed. Here the sequenced sample was peripheral blood mononuclear cells (PBMCs), taken before the fourth cycle of nivolumab. Receptor source: a human donor with classical Hodgkin lymphoma.

This clone was detected a few times. This chain joins TRBV6-1 and TRBJ1-2; 7 bases fit TRBD1. Germline CDR1 MNHNS, CDR2 SASEGT. The CDR3 spans 14 residues. With V trimmed by 4 bases and J by 4 bases, 6 bases remained unmatched. The CDR3 loop is CASSAQQGTYGYTF. The DNA of the CDR3 is TGTGCCAGCAGTGCCCAACAGGGGACCTATGGCTACACCTTC.

This clone was counted a single time. The chain uses TRBV19 and TRBJ1-2; the match to TRBD1 covers 8 bases. Germline V gene sequence: CDR1 LNHDA, CDR2 SQIVND (reference sequence). The CDR3 has 14 amino acids. V dropped 5 bases and J dropped 3; count of bases not matched to a gene: 5. The CDR3 loop reads CASSRDRLDYGYTF. In DNA form, the CDR3 reads TGTGCCAGTAGTCGGGACAGGTTGGACTATGGCTACACCTTC.

The chain joins TRBV6-1 to TRBJ1-2, with 7 bases lining up with TRBD1. Germline V CDR1 and CDR2: MNHNS, SASEGT. The CDR3 has 13 residues. V dropped 6 bases and J dropped 8; count of bases not matched to a gene: 9. The CDR3 nucleotides are TGTGCCAGCAGACTCCATACAGGGGTAGGCTACACCTTC. Translated: CASRLHTGVGYTF.

The sample holds one count of this clone. This sequence joins TRBV5-1 and TRBJ2-2; 8 bases line up with TRBD1. J lost 4 bases, V lost 5 bases, and 4 bases had no gene match. CDR1 is SGHRS and CDR2 is YFSETQ in the germline V gene. This CDR3 has 14 amino acids. For the CDR3, the DNA is TGCGCCAGCAGAGGCCAGGGGGCCACCGGGGAGCTGTTTTTT. It codes for CASRGQGATGELFF.

This chain connects TRBV7-3 to TRBJ2-7, with D possibly matching TRBD1 (6 bases). CDR3 length equals 18 residues. In germline, CDR1 is SGHTA, CDR2 FQGTGA. The V gene lost 1 base and the J gene lost 3 bases, with 22 bases spanning the gap. CDR3 sequence (DNA): TGTGCCAGCAGCTTAAAAGGAAGGGGCCCTGGCAGGGGCTACGAGCAGTACTTC. Its protein product is CASSLKGRGPGRGYEQYF.

The chain employs TRBV7-2 and TRBJ2-1; 8 bases map to TRBD2. The J segment lost 4 bases and the V segment lost 2 bases, leaving 4 bases of the junction unmatched. The germline V gene encodes CDR1 SGHTA and CDR2 FQGNSA. The CDR3 spans 15 residues. The CDR3 DNA sequence: TGTGCCAGCAGCTTAACTAGCGGCACGTACAATGAGCAGTTCTTC. It codes for CASSLTSGTYNEQFF.

The J gene is TRBJ1-1, the V gene TRBV7-2; a weak D match, TRBD1 (5 bases). Per germline, CDR1 SGHTA and CDR2 FQGNSA. Trimming removed 3 bases at V and 2 bases at J, with 10 bases between. The CDR3 sequence is 14 residues long. This CDR3 reads CASSFLTVNTEAFF. CDR3 coding DNA: TGTGCCAGCAGCTTCCTGACAGTTAACACTGAAGCTTTCTTT.

A note on this clone: One end of the junction does not line up with germline, which may come from a read error. The genes are TRBV9 and TRBJ1-2, with D possibly being TRBD1 (5 bases). Germline V gene lookup returns CDR1 SGDLS and CDR2 YYNGEE. The CDR3 length is 13 residues. CDR3 DNA sequence: TGTGCCAGCAACGTAGCGTCAGGGTATGGCTACACCTTC. It codes for CASNVASGYGYTF.

J is TRBJ1-1 and V is TRBV29-1; possibly TRBD1 for D (6 bases). Trimming took 6 bases from V and 0 from J, leaving 20 bases between them. This CDR3 has 16 residues. The germline V gene encodes CDR1 SQVTM and CDR2 ANQGSEA. CDR3 coding DNA: TGCAGCGTCACTTTAGGGCAGGGGAGTGTGAACACTGAAGCTTTCTTT. Its protein product is CSVTLGQGSVNTEAFF.

In this sample, this clone turned up a few times. The V and J genes are TRBV2 and TRBJ2-2; 8 bases map to TRBD1. Trimming removed 7 bases from V and 0 bases from J; junction bases left unmatched: 1. Germline-derived CDR1 and CDR2 are SNHLY and FYNNEI. CDR3 size: 14 residues. The CDR3: CASMDRANTGELFF. DNA for the CDR3: TGTGCCAGCATGGACAGGGCGAACACCGGGGAGCTGTTTTTT.

In its sample, this clone ranks as medium-sized. The rearrangement links TRBV28 to TRBJ1-1; D gene ambiguous. V dropped 7 bases and J dropped 8 bases, with 11 bases sitting between them. The CDR3 extends over 11 amino acids. Germline V gene sequence: CDR1 MDHEN, CDR2 SYDVKM. CDR3 sequence reads: CASNSLWEAFF. The DNA for the CDR3 is TGTGCCAGCAATTCTCTTTGGGAAGCTTTCTTT.

This clone was found a few times. The chain joins TRBV7-3 to TRBJ2-3; TRBD1 aligns across 12 bases. Germline V gene data show CDR1 as SGHTA and CDR2 as FQGTGA. The length of the CDR3 is 15 residues. The junction had 5 bases not matched to a gene; V was cut back by 5 bases and J by 5 bases. This CDR3 is CASSTGQGAEDTQYF. CDR3 bases: TGTGCCAGCAGCACGGGACAGGGGGCGGAAGATACGCAGTATTTT.

The rearrangement uses TRBV6-5 and TRBJ1-1; D ambiguous. Germline V gives CDR1 MNHEY, CDR2 SVGAGI. V was cut by 6 bases and J by 9 bases, with 20 bases left in between. The CDR3 is 14 amino acids. CDR3 nucleotides: TGTGCCAGCAGGCCTCCCGGGGAGGGCCTTAAAGCTTTCTTT. Encoded protein: CASRPPGEGLKAFF.

The chain uses TRBV5-1 and TRBJ1-5; no firm D call. Germline V gives CDR1 SGHRS, CDR2 YFSETQ. V gave up 4 bases and J gave up 4 bases, with 12 bases separating them. This CDR3 is 14 amino acids long. The CDR3 DNA follows: TGCGCCAGCAGCAATGGACTGCCTAATCAGCCCCAGCATTTT. Translating it yields CASSNGLPNQPQHF. Combining the CDR3 with reference TRBV5-1 and TRBJ1-5 gives the whole variable domain KAGVTQTPRYLIKTRGQQVTLSCSPISGHRSVSWYQQTPGQGLQFLFEYFSETQRNKGNFPGRFSGRQFSNSRSEMNVSTLELGDSALYLCASSNGLPNQPQHFGDGTRLSIL.

V is TRBV28 and J is TRBJ2-3, with 8 bases fitting TRBD2. CDR1 and CDR2 from the germline V gene are MDHEN and SYDVKM. V lost 6 bases to trimming and J lost 0 bases; unmatched junction nucleotides: 2. The CDR3 has 14 residues. The CDR3 is CASSLAGSTDTQYF. The CDR3 DNA sequence: TGTGCCAGCAGCTTAGCGGGGAGCACAGATACGCAGTATTTT.

The chain has TRBV19 and TRBJ2-3, with D uncertain. The CDR3 loop spans 17 amino acids. From germline, CDR1 is LNHDA and CDR2 SQIVND (reference sequence). V was pared by 5 bases and J by 0 bases, with 18 bases between. In DNA form, the CDR3 reads TGTGCCAGTAGTTCCCTAAGGGCAGGCCTGAGCACAGATACGCAGTATTTT. Encoded protein: CASSSLRAGLSTDTQYF.

The chain joins TRBV11-2 to TRBJ2-3; tentative D call: TRBD1 (6 bases). This CDR3 has 13 amino acids. Germline CDR1 and CDR2: SGHAT and FQNNGV. The ends were cut back, 4 bases at V and 3 bases at J, with 8 bases in the middle. The CDR3 DNA follows: TGTGCCAGCAGCTATGGGACAACAGATACGCAGTATTTT. Protein: CASSYGTTDTQYF.

This chain joins TRBV18 and TRBJ1-2; unclear D gene. V was clipped by 0 bases and J by 0 bases, with 2 bases between them. The CDR3 has 13 amino acids. Germline V gene lookup returns CDR1 KGHSH and CDR2 LQKENI. CDR3 sequence reads: CASSPPANYGYTF. The DNA of the CDR3 is TGTGCCAGCTCACCACCGGCTAACTATGGCTACACCTTC. The full variable domain, with the rest looked up from reference TRBV18 and TRBJ1-2, is NAGVMQNPRHLVRRRGQEARLRCSPMKGHSHVYWYRQLPEEGLKFMVYLQKENIIDESGMPKERFSAEFPKEGPSILRIQQVVRGDSAAYFCASSPPANYGYTFGSGTRLTVV.

The genes are TRBV18 and TRBJ1-4, with D unresolved. The CDR3 totals 15 residues. Germline loops: CDR1 KGHSH, CDR2 LQKENI. Trimming pared 2 bases from V and 6 bases from J, leaving 13 bases between. CDR3 region: CASSPSGVWDEKLFF. CDR3 nucleotides: TGTGCCAGCTCACCAAGTGGGGTCTGGGATGAAAAACTGTTTTTT. Full variable domain (missing parts from reference TRBV18 and TRBJ1-4): NAGVMQNPRHLVRRRGQEARLRCSPMKGHSHVYWYRQLPEEGLKFMVYLQKENIIDESGMPKERFSAEFPKEGPSILRIQQVVRGDSAAYFCASSPSGVWDEKLFFGSGTQLSVL.

A few counts support this clone. V is TRBV4-3 and J is TRBJ2-1; a weak D match, TRBD2 (5 bases). Germline CDR1 is LGHNA and CDR2 is YSLEER. Trimming left V 4 bases short and J 6 bases short, with 13 bases between. The CDR3 spans 14 residues. The CDR3 region is CASSPELVSNEQFF. In DNA form, the CDR3 reads TGCGCCAGCAGCCCAGAACTAGTAAGCAATGAGCAGTTCTTC.

This clone was seen ten or more times. V and J are TRBV11-3 and TRBJ1-1; D uncertain. The V end lost 4 bases, the J end lost 6 bases, and 9 bases lay between the germline ends. Germline CDR1 and CDR2: SGHNT and YENEEA. This CDR3 is 12 amino acids long. The CDR3 protein is CASSSRVAEAFF. The CDR3 coding sequence is TGTGCCAGCAGCTCTAGGGTGGCTGAAGCTTTCTTT.

This chain connects TRBV6-1 to TRBJ2-1, with D possibly TRBD2 on 6 matching bases. V was trimmed by 0 bases and J by 0 bases, leaving 9 bases between them. CDR1 and CDR2 from the germline V gene are MNHNS and SASEGT. The CDR3 is 16 amino acids. Written as DNA, the CDR3 is TGTGCCAGCAGTGAAGCCCCAGCGGGCTCCTACAATGAGCAGTTCTTC. Its protein product is CASSEAPAGSYNEQFF.

The chain couples TRBV4-3 to TRBJ2-5, with 12 bases lining up with TRBD2. The ends lost 3 bases at V and 0 bases at J; junction bases unmatched: 11. Per germline, CDR1 LGHNA and CDR2 YSLEER. The CDR3 spans 19 residues. The CDR3 protein is CASSQYTLLAGGYQETQYF. DNA of the CDR3: TGCGCCAGCAGCCAGTACACCCTTCTAGCGGGGGGGTACCAAGAGACCCAGTACTTC.

This chain links TRBV28 with TRBJ2-5; no reliable D call. The J call is in doubt because the DNA end fits TRBJ2-7 better. There are 11 residues in the CDR3. Germline values: CDR1 MDHEN, CDR2 SYDVKM. The CDR3: CASRLSYEQYF. The CDR3 DNA is TGTGCCAGCAGACTAAGCTACGAGCAGTACTTC.

A single count supports this clone. At one of its ends the junction is not consistent with the germline gene, which may arise from a read error. Other nucleotide sequences from this sample produce the same CDR3. The V and J genes are TRBV7-2 and TRBJ2-1; a weak D match, TRBD1 (6 bases). The CDR3 spans 16 residues. Germline CDR1 SGHTA, CDR2 FQGNSA. CDR3 bases: TGTGCCAGTAGCTTATTTGGTCTTCGAGGGGGCAATGAGCAGTTCTTC. Its translation: CASSLFGLRGGNEQFF.

The chain uses TRBV4-3 and TRBJ1-1; a weak D match, TRBD1 (5 bases). The CDR3 has 16 amino acids. Germline CDR1 LGHNA, CDR2 YSLEER. Trimming pared 1 base from V and 2 bases from J, leaving 14 bases between. The CDR3 DNA is TGCGCCAGCAGCCAAGGACCCCGGCGGGGCAACACTGAAGCTTTCTTT. Residues: CASSQGPRRGNTEAFF.

The chain employs TRBV29-1 and TRBJ2-1; 8 bases map to TRBD1. Germline CDR1 is SQVTM and CDR2 is ANQGSEA. The CDR3 spans 15 residues. The junction had 5 bases not matched to a gene; V was cut back by 4 bases and J by 0 bases. The CDR3 nucleotides read TGCAGCGTTGTCGGACAGGGTAGCTCCTACAATGAGCAGTTCTTC. Protein: CSVVGQGSSYNEQFF.

This rearrangement joins TRBV6-6 to TRBJ2-7; 9 nucleotides agree with TRBD1. V shed 4 bases, J shed 3 bases, and the junction held 1 base outside the gene matches. Germline CDR1 is MNHNY and CDR2 is SVGAGI (reference sequence). There are 13 residues in the CDR3. CDR3 DNA: TGTGCCAGCAGTTCGGACAGGGGCTACGAGCAGTACTTC. This encodes CASSSDRGYEQYF.

The sample holds a few counts of this clone. V usage is TRBV7-2 and J usage is TRBJ2-5; no reliable D call. CDR3 length: 11 residues. The germline gives CDR1 SGHTA, CDR2 FQGNSA. V was pared by 5 bases and J by 5 bases, with 6 bases between. CDR3: CASSALETQYF. The CDR3 nucleotides read TGTGCCAGCAGCGCCCTCGAGACCCAGTACTTC.

This clone is a singleton in its sample. The rearrangement uses TRBV30 and TRBJ2-3; 8 positions match TRBD2. Germline V gives CDR1 GTSNPN, CDR2 SVGIG (reference sequence). The CDR3 has 14 residues. V gave up 4 bases and J gave up 6 bases; unmatched junction bases: 9. Here the CDR3 reads CAWNPAGVSDTQYF. CDR3 nucleotide sequence: TGTGCCTGGAACCCAGCGGGGGTTTCGGATACGCAGTATTTT.

The genes are TRBV5-4 and TRBJ2-2; 8 positions agree with TRBD2. Germline CDR1 reads SGHNT; CDR2 reads YYREEE (reference sequence). CDR3 length: 16 residues. The V segment lost 0 bases and the J segment 3 bases; nucleotides outside the gene matches: 4. CDR3 in DNA: TGTGCCAGCAGCTTGGGTCCGGGAGGGGACACCGGGGAGCTGTTTTTT. It specifies CASSLGPGGDTGELFF.

This chain links TRBV4-2 with TRBJ1-1, with 7 bases matching TRBD1. In germline, CDR1 is LGHNA, CDR2 YNFKEQ. Trimming at V came to 4 bases and at J to 3 bases, leaving 8 bases not matched to a gene. CDR3 length equals 15 residues. The CDR3 loop reads CASSPPGTGDTEAFF. The CDR3 region has the DNA TGTGCCAGCAGCCCACCCGGTACAGGGGACACTGAAGCTTTCTTT.